These 22 T cell receptor beta chains were sequenced from one sample in a study of regulatory T cells in long-lasting Graves disease. TCR beta libraries were built with iRepertoire HTBI primers and Arm-PCR of CDR3 regions. TCRdb used MiXCR to reprocess the multiplex PCR reads, holding one entry per CDR3 protein. The profile shows about 420,000 distinct CDR3 sequences, approximately 16% of them singletons. Time point given: newly diagnosed GD, antithyroid drugs for less than 3 months. TCR sequences were obtained from RNA taken from PBMCs. These data were also reused for a study on T cells in Graves' hyperthyroidism and ophthalmopathy.

The starting material was peripheral blood mononuclear cells (PBMCs), obtained at new diagnosis, from a patient treated with antithyroid drugs. The receptors originated from a young woman with Graves disease.

The chain links TRBV6-2 or TRBV6-3 to TRBJ2-2; a possible D gene is TRBD1 (6 bases). The CDR3 sequence is 14 residues long. Trimming stripped 6 bases from V and 6 bases from J, with 14 bases between. The germline CDR1 and CDR2 sequences are MNHEY and SVGEGT. CDR3 sequence: CASSGLQGAGELFF. The CDR3 region has the DNA TGTGCCAGCAGCGGGTTACAGGGTGCCGGGGAGCTGTTTTTT.

This clonotype was counted between two and nine times. The chain uses TRBV7-3 and TRBJ2-2; 9 bases line up with TRBD2. CDR3 length equals 18 residues. The V and J ends lost 1 base and 2 bases, in that order; junction bases with no gene match: 8. Germline lookup yields CDR1 SGHTA and CDR2 FQGTGA. CDR3 in amino acids: CASSLNVAGVPNTGELFF. The CDR3 nucleotides read TGTGCCAGCAGCTTAAACGTAGCGGGAGTTCCCAACACCGGGGAGCTGTTTTTT. Using reference TRBV7-3 and TRBJ2-2 for the parts outside the CDR3, the full variable domain is GAGVSQTPSNKVTEKGKYVELRCDPISGHTALYWYRQSLGQGPEFLIYFQGTGAADDSGLPNDRFFAVRPEGSVSTLKIQRTERGDSAVYLCASSLNVAGVPNTGELFFGEGSRLTVL.

V gene TRBV20-1 combines with J gene TRBJ2-4, with TRBD2 matching 8 bases. The CDR3 loop spans 14 amino acids. Per germline, CDR1 DFQATT and CDR2 SNEGSKA (reference sequence). V lost 3 bases, J lost 13 bases, and 14 bases stayed unmatched. The CDR3 sequence is CSASDGTSINEQYF. The CDR3, as DNA: TGCAGTGCTAGCGACGGGACTAGTATAAATGAGCAGTACTTC.

This clonotype was seen at least ten times. The rearrangement joins TRBV2 to TRBJ2-3; 10 bases map to TRBD2. Germline-derived CDR1 and CDR2 are SNHLY and FYNNEI. The CDR3 length is 16 residues. The junction had 6 bases not matched to a gene; V was cut back by 2 bases and J by 4 bases. The CDR3 region has the DNA TGTGCCAGCAGTGAAAGGTCTAGCGGGAGTCCAGATACGCAGTATTTT. This encodes CASSERSSGSPDTQYF.

In its sample, this clonotype was seen many times. The chain couples TRBV11-3 to TRBJ2-3, with TRBD2 as a possible D gene (6 bases). This CDR3 has 18 residues. V lost 5 bases to trimming and J lost 3 bases, with 24 bases between them. The germline CDR1 and CDR2 sequences are SGHNT and YENEEA. The CDR3 DNA follows: TGTGCCAGCAGCCGGAACGTGGGCCCGGGAGTTGGAACAGATACGCAGTATTTT. It yields the protein CASSRNVGPGVGTDTQYF.

In its sample, this clonotype was seen many times. The chain joins TRBV29-1 to TRBJ2-7; the match to TRBD1 covers 9 bases. V lost 3 bases and J lost 3; bases outside the gene matches: 6. Germline V gene sequence: CDR1 SQVTM, CDR2 ANQGSEA. CDR3 length equals 14 residues. DNA for the CDR3: TGCAGCGTTGATCCCGCGGGACAGGGCTACGAGCAGTACTTC. The encoded protein is CSVDPAGQGYEQYF.

This clonotype occurred a few times. Compared with germline, one end of the junction differs, possibly owing to a read error. This rearrangement joins TRBV7-3 to TRBJ2-1; D gene ambiguous. Germline loops: CDR1 SGHTA, CDR2 FQGTGA. This CDR3 comprises 15 residues. The CDR3 spells CASSLGQVRYNGQFF. The CDR3 DNA reads as TGTGCCAGCAGCTTAGGCCAGGTCCGCTACAATGGGCAGTTCTTC.

This clonotype showed up many times. The rearrangement joins TRBV20-1 to TRBJ1-1; the D is unclear. CDR1 and CDR2 (germline): DFQATT, SNEGSKA (reference sequence). The CDR3 has 13 residues. CDR3 in amino acids: CSVGSRVDTEAFF. The CDR3 DNA reads as TGCAGCGTGGGGTCGAGGGTAGACACTGAAGCTTTCTTT.

The chain is built from TRBV19 and TRBJ2-7; D may match TRBD1 or TRBD2 (5 bases each). The CDR3 runs to 11 residues. Trimming cost V 4 bases and J 8 bases, with 9 bases left between them. CDR1 is LNHDA, CDR2 SQIVND, per germline (reference sequence). The DNA of the CDR3 is TGTGCCAGTAGTACAAGGGACCAGCAGTACTTC. As protein: CASSTRDQQYF.

At least ten counts were recorded for this clonotype. This sequence joins TRBV28 and TRBJ2-5, with 16 bases identical to TRBD2. The V segment lost 3 bases and the J segment 5 bases; nucleotides outside the gene matches: 6. CDR1 and CDR2 from the germline V gene are MDHEN and SYDVKM. The CDR3 covers 17 residues. The CDR3 protein is CASSLGLAGGEYETQYF. For the CDR3, the DNA is TGTGCCAGCAGTTTGGGACTAGCGGGAGGGGAGTATGAGACCCAGTACTTC.

This clonotype has ten or more counts. This rearrangement joins TRBV27 to TRBJ2-3; the D is unclear. Germline loops: CDR1 MNHEY, CDR2 SMNVEV (reference sequence). Trimming removed 5 bases from V and 1 base from J, with 13 bases in between. The CDR3 covers 15 residues. In nucleotides, the CDR3 is TGTGCCAGCAGTGGCGTTCTCGGACGCACAGATACGCAGTATTTT. It is translated as CASSGVLGRTDTQYF.

The table lists this clonotype with many counts. The chain has TRBV29-1 and TRBJ2-1; tentatively, D is TRBD2 (6 bases). This CDR3 is built from 13 residues. V was shortened by 5 bases and J by 0 bases, with 8 bases between the two germline ends. CDR1 and CDR2 (germline): SQVTM, ANQGSEA. CDR3 DNA: TGCAGCGTTCCGGGAGTCTCCTACAATGAGCAGTTCTTC. As protein: CSVPGVSYNEQFF.

This clonotype came up many times. This chain connects TRBV20-1 to TRBJ1-2; TRBD1 matches 8 bases. The CDR3 sequence is 14 residues long. Germline assignment: CDR1 DFQATT and CDR2 SNEGSKA (reference sequence). Trimming removed 2 bases from V and 6 bases from J; junction bases left unmatched: 8. The CDR3 loop is CSARSPGGADGYTF. The CDR3 DNA is TGCAGTGCTAGATCTCCAGGGGGCGCGGATGGCTACACCTTC.

The sample holds a few counts of this clonotype. V is TRBV7-9 and J is TRBJ2-7; D is perhaps TRBD1 (5 bases). The V gene's germline CDR1 is SEHNR and CDR2 FQNEAQ (reference sequence). The V end was cut by 5 bases, the J end by 5 bases, with 19 bases between. The CDR3 runs to 15 residues. The CDR3 reads CASSKGVSSPDEQYF. In DNA form, the CDR3 reads TGTGCCAGCAGCAAAGGGGTCTCCAGTCCAGACGAGCAGTACTTC.

This chain connects TRBV7-9 to TRBJ1-1, with D unresolved. The germline V gene encodes CDR1 SEHNR and CDR2 FQNEAQ (reference sequence). The CDR3 length is 13 residues. Deletions cut 5 bases from V and 4 bases from J, with 11 bases between. The CDR3 bases are TGTGCCAGCAGCCGTCATGTAGTCACTGAAGCTTTCTTT. It encodes CASSRHVVTEAFF.

There are many counts of this clonotype. The CDR3 loop is CASSVTPGRNTEAFF. Here the CDR3 DNA reads TGTGCCAGCAGCGTTACCCCTGGGAGGAACACTGAAGCTTTCTTT. The chain uses TRBV9 and TRBJ1-1; D uncertain. V dropped 2 bases and J dropped 1 base, with 12 bases sitting between them. The CDR3 runs 15 residues. Germline values: CDR1 SGDLS, CDR2 YYNGEE. Combining the CDR3 with reference TRBV9 and TRBJ1-1 gives the whole variable domain DSGVTQTPKHLITATGQRVTLRCSPRSGDLSVYWYQQSLDQGLQFLIQYYNGEERAKGNILERFSAQQFPDLHSELNLSSLELGDSALYFCASSVTPGRNTEAFFGQGTRLTVV.

The chain has TRBV6-5 and TRBJ2-1, with 16 bases fitting TRBD2. The CDR3 extends over 20 amino acids. The ends lost 0 bases at V and 2 bases at J; junction bases unmatched: 7. CDR1 is MNHEY, CDR2 SVGAGI, per germline. CDR3 DNA: TGTGCCAGCAGTTACTCCCCACCGGGACTAGCGGGAGGGGCCTACAATGAGCAGTTCTTC. Translation gives CASSYSPPGLAGGAYNEQFF.

This clonotype was detected once. The chain recombines TRBV5-5 with TRBJ2-5; D perhaps matches TRBD2 (6 bases). V gave up 4 bases and J gave up 4 bases, with 11 bases separating them. The CDR3 contains 13 residues. Per germline, CDR1 SGHKS and CDR2 YYEKEE (reference sequence). The CDR3 DNA reads TGTGCCAGCAGCGCCGGGACTTTAGAGACCCAGTACTTC. It translates to CASSAGTLETQYF. Drawing the rest from reference TRBV5-5 and TRBJ2-5, the complete variable domain is DAGVTQSPTHLIKTRGQQVTLRCSPISGHKSVSWYQQVLGQGPQFIFQYYEKEERGRGNFPDRFSARQFPNYSSELNVNALLLGDSALYLCASSAGTLETQYFGPGTRLLVL.

This clonotype occurred many times. This chain connects TRBV6-9 to TRBJ1-2, with D unclear. The V end lost 3 bases, the J end lost 8 bases, and 10 bases lay between the germline ends. CDR1 MNHGY and CDR2 SVAAGI come from the germline V gene. The CDR3 length is 12 residues. CDR3 loop: CASSYLGGGYTF. The CDR3 DNA follows: TGTGCCAGCAGTTACTTGGGAGGGGGCTACACCTTC.

This clonotype turned up a few times. This could be a read error, since a much larger clone is one nucleotide away. The chain employs TRBV28 and TRBJ2-1; tentatively, D is TRBD1 (6 bases). The germline V gene encodes CDR1 MDHEN and CDR2 SYDVKM. The CDR3 runs to 15 residues. V was trimmed by 4 bases and J by 5 bases, leaving 15 bases between them. CDR3 nucleotides: TGTGCCAGCAGTTCACCCAGGGGAATCGACAATGAGCAGTTCTTC. Amino acid sequence: CASSSPRGIDNEQFF.

This clonotype was counted a few times. A much larger clone sits a single nucleotide away, making a read error possible. Given the absence of the conserved phenylalanine or tryptophan at the CDR3 end, a read error is likely. CDR3 bases: TGTGCCTGGACATCGTCGACTAGCGGGAATCGCAATGAGCAGTTCCTC. Translated: CAWTSSTSGNRNEQFL. The gene calls are TRBV30 and TRBJ2-1, with 11 bases fitting TRBD2. From germline, CDR1 is GTSNPN and CDR2 SVGIG (reference sequence). This CDR3 has 16 amino acids. The J segment lost 6 bases and the V segment lost 4 bases, leaving 11 bases of the junction unmatched.

This clonotype was detected ten times or more. The rearrangement joins TRBV7-2 to TRBJ2-7, with 12 bases fitting TRBD2. Germline-derived CDR1 and CDR2 are SGHTA and FQGNSA. The V segment lost 5 bases and the J segment 3 bases; nucleotides outside the gene matches: 5. The CDR3 totals 15 residues. The CDR3 bases are TGTGCCAGCAGCATGACTAGCGGGAGTATCTACGAGCAGTACTTC. As protein: CASSMTSGSIYEQYF.